Here is one T cell receptor beta chain with its context. In germline, CDR1 is WNHNN, CDR2 SYGVQD (reference sequence). The CDR3 has 16 amino acids. Losses at the gene ends were 9 bases for V and 6 bases for J; bases not matched to a gene: 16. The data stem from a study of blood T cell repertoires in COVID-19. Clones were read by immunoSEQ multiplex PCR, and TCRdb kept only the in-frame ones, dropping some. This table has tens of thousands of clones, 80% to 85% appearing once. The receptor was derived from a man aged 30 to 39 with COVID-19, enrolled during active disease. The chain couples TRBV10-1 to TRBJ2-2, with 7 positions matching TRBD1. The sequencing sample was made of peripheral blood. CDR3 sequence (DNA): TGCGCCAGGGTGGGTCAAGAGACAGGGTATCCCGGGGAGCTGTTTTTT. Protein sequence: CARVGQETGYPGELFF.